This T cell receptor beta chain was identified during a study of shared T cell receptors in the human thymus. Libraries were prepared by immunoSEQ multiplex PCR; TCRdb keeps only in-frame clonotypes and omits some of them. The sample gives about 660,000 clones, 70% to 90% of which show up once; around 0.0099% is in the top ten. The length of the CDR3 is 17 residues. J lost 1 base, V lost 1 base, and 5 bases had no gene match. The V gene's germline CDR1 is SGHRS and CDR2 YFSETQ. A further study also used this sample, focusing on human thymus T cells. That paper adds: Resections from corrective heart surgery provided thymus tissue. There appeared to be biased usage of V and J genes in thymic and blood repertoires. Related work showed strongly overlapping thymic repertoires across unrelated individuals.

Sequencing used thymocytes. The chain uses TRBV5-1 and TRBJ2-4; TRBD2 agrees at 10 bases. The clonotype was recovered from a boy younger than two with a congenital heart defect. CDR3 region: CASSLKLAGLAKNIQYF. CDR3 in DNA: TGCGCCAGCAGCTTGAAACTAGCGGGATTGGCCAAAAACATTCAGTACTTC.